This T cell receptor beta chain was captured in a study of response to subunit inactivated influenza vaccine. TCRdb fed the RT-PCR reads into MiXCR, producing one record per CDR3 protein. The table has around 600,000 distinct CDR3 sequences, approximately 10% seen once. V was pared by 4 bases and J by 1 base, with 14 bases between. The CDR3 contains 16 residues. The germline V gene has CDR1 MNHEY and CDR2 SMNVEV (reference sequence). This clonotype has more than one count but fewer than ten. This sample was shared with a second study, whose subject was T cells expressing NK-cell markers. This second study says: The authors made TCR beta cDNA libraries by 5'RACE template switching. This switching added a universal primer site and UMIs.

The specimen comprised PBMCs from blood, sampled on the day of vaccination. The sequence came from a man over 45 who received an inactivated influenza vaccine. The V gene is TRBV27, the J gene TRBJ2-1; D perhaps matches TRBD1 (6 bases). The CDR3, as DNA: TGTGCCAGCAGTTCACAGGGATTCGGGTCCTACAATGAGCAGTTCTTC. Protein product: CASSSQGFGSYNEQFF.